Listed here is a single T cell receptor (beta chain). The target antigen is unknown. The source of the sample is a study of beta chain features in type 1 diabetes. Regarding the study as a whole: All four CD4+ subsets from Type 1 diabetes patients carried moderately but significantly shorter TCRB CDR3s.

The entirety of the isolated RNA underwent reverse transcription, so expressed TCRB transcripts were sequenced. TCRdb's copy holds only in-frame clones and misses some; the assay was immunoSEQ multiplex PCR. The table has about half a million clones, approximately 30% seen once; the top ten hold 0.05% to 0.065%. The V end lost 6 bases, the J end lost 5 bases, and 17 bases lay between the germline ends. This CDR3 is 14 amino acids long. CDR1 is MNHEY, CDR2 SVGAGI, per germline. Sorting of CD4+ naive, central memory, regulatory and stem cell-like memory cells was performed via CD45RO/CCR7/CD25/CD127/CD95/CD27. Once sorted, every population was more than 98% pure.

Sequences were obtained from naive CD4+ T cells from blood. The sequence was collected from a man aged 18 to 35 in good health. The chain is built from TRBV6-5 and TRBJ2-7, with D hard to call. CDR3 region: CASSRSQVRDEQYF. Written as DNA, the CDR3 is TGTGCCAGCAGCCGGAGCCAGGTTCGGGACGAGCAGTACTTC.